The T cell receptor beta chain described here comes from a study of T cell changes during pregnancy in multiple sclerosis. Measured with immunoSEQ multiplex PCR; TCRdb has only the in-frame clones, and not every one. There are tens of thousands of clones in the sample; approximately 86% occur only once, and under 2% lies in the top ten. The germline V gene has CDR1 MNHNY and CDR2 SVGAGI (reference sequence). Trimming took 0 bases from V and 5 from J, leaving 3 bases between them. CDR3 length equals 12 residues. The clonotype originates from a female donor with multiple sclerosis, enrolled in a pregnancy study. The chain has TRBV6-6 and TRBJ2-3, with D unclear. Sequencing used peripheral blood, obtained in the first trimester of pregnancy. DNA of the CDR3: TGTGCCAGCAGTTACTCGAGAGATACGCAGTATTTT. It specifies CASSYSRDTQYF.